This passage covers 11 T cell receptor beta chains from one sample sequenced in a study of CD8+CD57+ T cells in acquired aplastic anemia. The template for TCR beta VDJ and CDR3 sequence profiling was genomic DNA. Each CDR3 protein is one row after TCRdb ran MiXCR on the reads. This sample yields 150,000 to 200,000 distinct CDR3 sequences, of which approximately 48% are seen a single time; roughly 2% belongs to the top ten. Selection for sequencing was limited to patients who had shown CD8+CD57+ cell expansion by flow cytometry. Sequencing was done on a sample of sorted CD4+, CD8+, or CD8+CD57+ T cells (not recorded which) from PBMCs. The receptors derive from a human donor with aplastic anemia.

This clonotype was recorded many times. This chain connects TRBV16 to TRBJ2-7; 9 nucleotides match TRBD1. Germline-derived CDR1 and CDR2 are KGHSY and FQNENV. After removal of 4 bases from V and 5 bases from J, the junction contained 3 bases not matched to a gene. The CDR3 extends over 13 amino acids. The CDR3 DNA reads TGTGCCAGCAGCCGGGACAGGGACCACGAGCAGTACTTC. It yields the protein CASSRDRDHEQYF.

This clonotype was picked up many times. V and J are TRBV3-1 and TRBJ2-7; D remains ambiguous. CDR1 is LGHDT and CDR2 is YNNKEL in the germline V gene (reference sequence). The CDR3 runs to 12 residues. Trimming took 1 base from V and 5 from J, leaving 6 bases between them. This chain's CDR3 is CASSQALNEQYF. Written as DNA, the CDR3 is TGTGCCAGCAGCCAAGCTCTAAACGAGCAGTACTTC.

The genes are TRBV10-2 and TRBJ1-5; no clear D. V was shortened by 7 bases and J by 6 bases, with 25 bases between the two germline ends. CDR1 is WSHSY and CDR2 is SAAADI in the germline V gene. The CDR3 contains 17 residues. In DNA form, the CDR3 reads TGCGCCAGCATGGAGCCTTCCTTCGACACGCTCCGTCAGCCCCAGCATTTT. It translates to CASMEPSFDTLRQPQHF.

V is TRBV10-1 and J is TRBJ2-3; the D is unclear. Germline CDR1 WNHNN, CDR2 SYGVQD (reference sequence). The CDR3 contains 10 residues. V was trimmed by 8 bases and J by 6 bases, leaving 6 bases between them. The CDR3 DNA is TGCGCCAGCCCTCTCGATACGCAGTATTTT. It translates to CASPLDTQYF.

This clonotype has more than one count but fewer than ten. The rearrangement links TRBV15 to TRBJ1-2, with D tentatively TRBD1 (6 bases). V lost 0 bases to trimming and J lost 4 bases, with 9 bases between them. This CDR3 is 14 amino acids long. CDR1 LNHNV and CDR2 YYDKDF come from the germline V gene (reference sequence). The CDR3 DNA is TGTGCCACCAGCAGAGAGGGGGCGATCTATGGCTACACCTTC. Protein product: CATSREGAIYGYTF.

The chain carries TRBV9 and TRBJ2-3, with D possibly being TRBD2 (6 bases). V was shortened by 3 bases and J by 1 base, with 9 bases between the two germline ends. From germline, CDR1 is SGDLS and CDR2 YYNGEE. The CDR3 totals 14 residues. This chain's CDR3 is CASSGGAGTDTQYF. For the CDR3, the DNA is TGTGCCAGCAGCGGCGGGGCCGGCACAGATACGCAGTATTTT.

This chain links TRBV7-8 with TRBJ2-5; 8 bases are shared with TRBD2. Trimming removed 0 bases from V and 3 bases from J; junction bases left unmatched: 0. The CDR3 has 14 amino acids. Looked up from germline, CDR1 is SGHVS and CDR2 is FQNEAQ. The CDR3 reads CASSLARGEETQYF. CDR3 in DNA: TGTGCCAGCAGCTTAGCGCGGGGGGAAGAGACCCAGTACTTC.

The chain couples TRBV12-5 to TRBJ2-3; possibly TRBD1 for D (7 bases). The germline V gene has CDR1 LGHNT and CDR2 FRNRAP. The CDR3 has 15 residues. V lost 5 bases and J 0 bases, leaving 12 bases between the germline ends. CDR3 sequence (DNA): TGTGCTAGTGGTCCAGGGGGGTCTAGCACAGATACGCAGTATTTT. Amino acid sequence: CASGPGGSSTDTQYF. Combining the CDR3 with reference TRBV12-5 and TRBJ2-3 gives the whole variable domain DARVTQTPRHKVTEMGQEVTMRCQPILGHNTVFWYRQTMMQGLELLAYFRNRAPLDDSGMPKDRFSAEMPDATLATLKIQPSEPRDSAVYFCASGPGGSSTDTQYFGPGTRLTVL.

About this clonotype itself: Mismatch with germline at one junction end may stem from a read error. The chain has TRBV7-2 and TRBJ2-5; 9 bases match TRBD2. In germline, CDR1 is SGHTA, CDR2 FQGNSA. The CDR3 consists of 15 residues. DNA of the CDR3: TGTGCCAGCAGCTTAACAGCGGGGGGACAAGAGACCCAGCACTTC. Its protein is CASSLTAGGQETQHF.

This clonotype was counted a single time. This may be a read error: a much more frequent sequence differs by one nucleotide. This chain joins TRBV14 and TRBJ1-3; D possibly corresponds to TRBD1 (5 bases). The germline V gene has CDR1 SGHDN and CDR2 FVKESK. This CDR3 contains 16 residues. The CDR3 nucleotides read TGTGCCAGCAGCCAAGGACCCGGGGACTCTGGAAACACCATATTTTTT. Translating it yields CASSQGPGDSGNTIFF.

This chain uses TRBV3-1 with TRBJ2-7; 8 bases map to TRBD1. The CDR3 covers 13 residues. Germline CDR1 and CDR2: LGHDT and YNNKEL (reference sequence). Trimming cost V 5 bases and J 3 bases; bases outside gene matches: 3. The CDR3 DNA sequence: TGTGCCAGCAGCAACGACAGGGGCTACGAGCAGTACTTC. Its protein is CASSNDRGYEQYF.